The rows below give T cell receptor beta chains drawn from one sample of a study of beta chain features in type 1 diabetes. Sequencing used immunoSEQ multiplex PCR; TCRdb keeps in-frame clones, though not all of them. The sample comprises just over 450,000 clones, about 29% of which are singletons, and about 0.065% rests with the top ten. The sample consisted of naive CD4+ T cells from blood. The origin of the receptors is a young man in good health. The CDR3 runs from the conserved cysteine through the conserved F or W. A D gene is named only where the DNA matches it firmly. Size tells how often a clone was seen (once, few, many) or the class of an expanded clone, and some rows leave it out.

J gene | CDR3 length | clone size | V gene | D gene | CDR3 DNA | CDR3 protein
TRBJ2-3 | 15 | NA | TRBV30 | NA | TGTGCCTGGTCGCCCGGACCGAGAAATAGAGATACGCAGTATTTT | CAWSPGPRNRDTQYF
TRBJ1-2 | 13 | few | TRBV10-3 | NA | TGTGCCATCAGTGACGCCGGGAACTATGGCTACACCTTC | CAISDAGNYGYTF
TRBJ1-1 | 13 | few | TRBV10-3 | TRBD1 | TGTGCCATCAGACAGGGGGCGAACACTGAAGCTTTCTTT | CAIRQGANTEAFF
TRBJ2-1 | 15 | NA | TRBV7-9 | NA | TGTGCCAGCAGCTTAGGGCTAGCGAGGGACAATGAGCAGTTCTTC | CASSLGLARDNEQFF
TRBJ1-1 | 12 | NA | TRBV5-6 | NA | TGTGCCAGCAGCTTCCTCCAGGACGAAGCTTTCTTT | CASSFLQDEAFF
TRBJ2-1 | 16 | NA | TRBV14 | NA | TGTGCCAGCAGCTTTCTAAGGGAAAGCTCCTACAATGAGCAGTTCTTC | CASSFLRESSYNEQFF
TRBJ1-2 | 13 | once | TRBV2 | TRBD1 | TGTGCCAGCAGTGAGAGGGGGCGTGGTGGCTACACCTTC | CASSERGRGGYTF
TRBJ2-7 | 17 | NA | TRBV27 | TRBD2 | TGTGCCAGCAGTTGGGCCGGGGGGACGGTTAGCTCCTACGAGCAGTACTTC | CASSWAGGTVSSYEQYF
TRBJ1-2 | 14 | few | TRBV30 | NA | TGTGCCTGGAGTGTTCCTCAGGGGCGGTATGGCTACACCTTC | CAWSVPQGRYGYTF
TRBJ2-7 | 14 | NA | TRBV5-1 | TRBD1 | TGCGCCAGCAGCTCAGGGGGCCCGGTGGGCGAGCAGTACTTC | CASSSGGPVGEQYF
TRBJ2-7 | 13 | NA | TRBV25-1 | TRBD1 | TGTGCCAGCGCCGGGACAGGTTCCTACGAGCAGTACTTC | CASAGTGSYEQYF
TRBJ1-3 | 14 | NA | TRBV5-1 | NA | TGCGCCAGCAGCTCGGGAGCCTCTGGAAACACCATATATTTT | CASSSGASGNTIYF
TRBJ2-3 | 12 | NA | TRBV29-1 | NA | TGCAGCGGGGGTTTGGGCACAGATACGCAGTATTTT | CSGGLGTDTQYF
TRBJ1-1 | 13 | few | TRBV29-1 | NA | TGCAGCGTTGAAGATGGCCGGAACACTGAAGCTTTCTTT | CSVEDGRNTEAFF
TRBJ1-1 | 14 | NA | TRBV30 | NA | TGTGCCTGGAGAATGCCAGGCAGGAACACTGAAGCTTTCTTT | CAWRMPGRNTEAFF
TRBJ2-5 | 13 | NA | TRBV5-4 | NA | TGTGCCAGCAGCTTGCCAGAAAAAGAGACCCAGTACTTC | CASSLPEKETQYF
TRBJ1-4 | 14 | NA | TRBV6-5 | NA | TGTGCCAGCAGTTTGGGGAGTTGGAATGAAAAACTGTTTTTT | CASSLGSWNEKLFF
TRBJ2-4 | 15 | NA | TRBV9 | TRBD1 | TGTGCCAGCAGCACCCGGACAGGGGTTGAAAACATTCAGTACTTC | CASSTRTGVENIQYF
TRBJ1-2 | 13 | few | TRBV5-4 | NA | TGTGCCAGCAGCTTGGACAGGGACTATGGCTACACCTTC | CASSLDRDYGYTF
TRBJ1-4 | 13 | few | TRBV30 | NA | TGTGCCTGGAGTGTGGGATGGAGTGAAAAACTGTTTTTT | CAWSVGWSEKLFF
TRBJ2-5 | 15 | few | TRBV4-3 | NA | TGCGCCAGCAGCCAAGATCGGGGGCGAGGGGAGACCCAGTACTTC | CASSQDRGRGETQYF
TRBJ2-3 | 14 | few | TRBV5-4 | NA | TGTGCCAGCAGCAAAAAAACCGGGGGAGATACGCAGTATTTT | CASSKKTGGDTQYF
TRBJ2-1 | 13 | NA | TRBV7-2 | TRBD1 | TGTGCCAGCAGCTGGAACAGGGGTGAGGAGCAGTTCTTC | CASSWNRGEEQFF
TRBJ2-4 | 14 | few | TRBV30 | NA | TGTGCCTGGAGTGTGGGGGCGACCAAAAACATTCAGTACTTC | CAWSVGATKNIQYF
TRBJ2-3 | 14 | NA | TRBV29-1 | NA | TGCAGCGTTTTCGGGAAGGGAGGCACAGATACGCAGTATTTT | CSVFGKGGTDTQYF
TRBJ2-7 | 13 | once | TRBV30 | NA | TGTGCCTGGGACCGACAGGCAACCTACGAGCAGTACTTC | CAWDRQATYEQYF
TRBJ2-6 | 16 | NA | TRBV28 | NA | TGTGCCAGCAGTTTCCGACTCTTCTCTGGGGCCAACGTCCTGACTTTC | CASSFRLFSGANVLTF
TRBJ2-7 | 13 | NA | TRBV2 | TRBD1 | TGTGCCAGCAGTGGACAGGGCCCCGGCGAGCAGTACTTC | CASSGQGPGEQYF
TRBJ1-1 | 15 | few | TRBV5-4 | TRBD1 | TGTGCCAGCAGCCAGGGACAGGGGGTGAACACTGAAGCTTTCTTT | CASSQGQGVNTEAFF
TRBJ2-5 | 15 | few | TRBV14 | TRBD2 | TGTGCCAGCAGCCACCGGACTAGCGGCCAAGAGACCCAGTACTTC | CASSHRTSGQETQYF
TRBJ1-1 | 15 | few | TRBV27 | TRBD1 | TGTGCCAGCAGTCCGCGACAGGGTCCGAACACTGAAGCTTTCTTT | CASSPRQGPNTEAFF
TRBJ2-2 | 14 | NA | TRBV30 | NA | TGTGCCTGGAAGAGGGGTCCGAACACCGGGGAGCTGTTTTTT | CAWKRGPNTGELFF
TRBJ2-1 | 15 | few | TRBV5-1 | TRBD2 | TGCGCCAGCACCCAAGGGACTAGTGGCTACAATGAGCAGTTCTTC | CASTQGTSGYNEQFF
TRBJ2-1 | 13 | few | TRBV2 | NA | TGTGCCAGCGGCCTTGCGGGGCCACTTGAGCAGTTCTTC | CASGLAGPLEQFF
TRBJ2-3 | 15 | NA | TRBV7-2 | NA | TGTGCCAGCAGCTTCAACGGGATCCGCACAGATACGCAGTATTTT | CASSFNGIRTDTQYF
TRBJ2-5 | 12 | few | TRBV15 | NA | TGTGCCACCAGAGACACTAGCAAGACCCAGTACTTC | CATRDTSKTQYF
TRBJ2-4 | 16 | NA | TRBV23-1 | NA | TGCGCCAGCCCGCCCCGACAGGAACTAGCCAAAAACATTCAGTACTTC | CASPPRQELAKNIQYF
TRBJ2-7 | 15 | few | TRBV6-6 | TRBD1 | TGTGCCAGCAGTTATCCGGGACAGCCCTCCTACGAGCAGTACTTC | CASSYPGQPSYEQYF
TRBJ2-7 | 15 | NA | TRBV18 | TRBD2 | TGTGCCAGCTCACCAACCCTAGCGGGGGCCTACGAGCAGTACTTC | CASSPTLAGAYEQYF
TRBJ1-4 | 14 | few | TRBV30 | NA | TGTGCCTGGAAGAAACAGGGTATGGTAGAAAAACTGTTTTTT | CAWKKQGMVEKLFF
TRBJ2-7 | 14 | NA | TRBV6-1 | NA | TGTGCCAGCTCGGCCATGCGGGGGCTCTACGAGCAGTACTTC | CASSAMRGLYEQYF
TRBJ2-2 | 16 | few | TRBV9 | NA | TGTGCCAGCAGCTCCCCCCTGGGTTCCAGCACCGGGGAGCTGTTTTTT | CASSSPLGSSTGELFF
TRBJ1-2 | 13 | NA | TRBV29-1 | NA | TGCAGCGTTGAAATGGCGGGAAACTATGGCTACACCTTC | CSVEMAGNYGYTF
TRBJ1-1 | 13 | NA | TRBV30 | NA | TGTGCCTGGAGTGGGGGACTGGACACTGAAGCTTTCTTT | CAWSGGLDTEAFF
TRBJ2-1 | 15 | NA | TRBV5-1 | TRBD2 | TGCGCCAGCAGCTATGCGGGGGATTCTTACAATGAGCAGTTCTTC | CASSYAGDSYNEQFF
TRBJ1-5 | 15 | NA | TRBV30 | TRBD1 | TGTGCCTGGAGCTCGACAGGGCTCGGGAATCAGCCCCAGCATTTT | CAWSSTGLGNQPQHF
TRBJ2-7 | 14 | NA | TRBV30 | NA | TGTGCCTGGAGTCGAAACAGGGGAGGGTACGAGCAGTACTTC | CAWSRNRGGYEQYF
TRBJ2-5 | 16 | NA | TRBV7-8 | TRBD1 | TGTGCCAGCAGCACTGACAGGGGGCGGCGCGGGGAGACCCAGTACTTC | CASSTDRGRRGETQYF
TRBJ2-7 | 13 | few | TRBV9 | NA | TGTGCCAGCAGCCCGGGGACATCCTACGAGCAGTACTTC | CASSPGTSYEQYF
TRBJ1-4 | 14 | NA | TRBV6-5 | NA | TGTGCCAGCAGCCGGGGGGGTGCTAATGAAAAACTGTTTTTT | CASSRGGANEKLFF
TRBJ2-1 | 15 | NA | TRBV7-2 | NA | TGTGCCAGCAGCTTACAGAGCGGCTCCTACAATGAGCAGTTCTTC | CASSLQSGSYNEQFF
TRBJ2-3 | 11 | NA | TRBV20-1 | NA | TGCAGTGCTACTGCGGAGGATACGCAGTATTTT | CSATAEDTQYF
TRBJ2-5 | 13 | NA | TRBV29-1 | NA | TGCAGCGTTGAAGTCCAAATGCAAGAGACCCAGTACTTC | CSVEVQMQETQYF
TRBJ2-7 | 14 | NA | TRBV27 | NA | TGTGCCAGCAGTTTATCCAGGGGCCCCCACGAGCAGTACTTC | CASSLSRGPHEQYF
TRBJ2-1 | 15 | few | TRBV7-2 | TRBD2 | TGTGCCAGCAGCCCTCGTTTAGCGGGAGCTGATGAGCAGTTCTTC | CASSPRLAGADEQFF
TRBJ2-5 | 14 | NA | TRBV29-1 | TRBD1 | TGCAGCGTCAACGGTCCAGGGGGCAGGGAGACCCAGTACTTC | CSVNGPGGRETQYF
TRBJ1-1 | 13 | few | TRBV7-9 | NA | TGTGCCAGCAGCAAGGACAGAGTCACTGAAGCTTTCTTT | CASSKDRVTEAFF
TRBJ2-1 | 14 | NA | TRBV30 | TRBD2 | TGTGCCTGGAGTGTTGTGGGAGGGCTGTATGAGCAGTTCTTC | CAWSVVGGLYEQFF